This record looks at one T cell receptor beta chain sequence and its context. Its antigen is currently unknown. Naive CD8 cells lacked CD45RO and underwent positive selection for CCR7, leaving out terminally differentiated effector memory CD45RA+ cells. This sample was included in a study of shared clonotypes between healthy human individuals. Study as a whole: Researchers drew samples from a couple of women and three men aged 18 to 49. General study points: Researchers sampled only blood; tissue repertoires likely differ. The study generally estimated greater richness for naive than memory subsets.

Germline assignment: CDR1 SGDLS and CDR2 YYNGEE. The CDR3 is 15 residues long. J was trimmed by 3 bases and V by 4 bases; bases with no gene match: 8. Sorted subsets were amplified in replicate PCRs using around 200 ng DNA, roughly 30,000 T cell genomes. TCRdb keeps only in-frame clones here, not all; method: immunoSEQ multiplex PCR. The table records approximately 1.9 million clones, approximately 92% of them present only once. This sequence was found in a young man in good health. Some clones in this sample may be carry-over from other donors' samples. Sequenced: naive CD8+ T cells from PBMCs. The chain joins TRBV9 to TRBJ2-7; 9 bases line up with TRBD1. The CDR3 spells CASSTGTGPVYEQYF. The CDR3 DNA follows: TGTGCCAGCAGCACCGGGACAGGGCCAGTCTACGAGCAGTACTTC.